The 22 T cell receptor beta chains given below trace back to one sample, sequenced in a study of T cell clones after liver transplantation. The repertoire was sequenced with immunoSEQ multiplex PCR; TCRdb's copy has only in-frame clones and lacks some. The table has approximately 26,000 clones, about three quarters seen once. The specimen was CD4+ T cells from blood, collected before liver transplant. These TCRs come from a human donor who received a liver transplant.

The count of this clone is one. The gene calls are TRBV19 and TRBJ2-1; 10 bases are shared with TRBD2. J lost 7 bases, V lost 5 bases, and 14 bases had no gene match. The CDR3 is 17 residues long. Germline-derived CDR1 and CDR2 are LNHDA and SQIVND (reference sequence). The CDR3 protein is CASSPQGSGRALNEQFF. For the CDR3, the DNA is TGTGCCAGTAGTCCCCAGGGAAGCGGGAGGGCCTTAAATGAGCAGTTCTTC.

The rearrangement links TRBV19 to TRBJ2-3, with D unclear. In germline, CDR1 is LNHDA, CDR2 SQIVND (reference sequence). This CDR3 is built from 15 residues. V lost 1 base to trimming and J lost 0 bases, with 8 bases between them. CDR3 sequence (DNA): TGTGCCAGTAGTATAGCCAGTACTAGCACAGATACGCAGTATTTT. Protein sequence: CASSIASTSTDTQYF.

This clone came up a few times. This chain joins TRBV6-1 and TRBJ2-7; the D is unclear. Germline V gives CDR1 MNHNS, CDR2 SASEGT. With 7 bases removed from V and 1 base from J, the gap between germline ends came to 14 bases. The CDR3 spans 14 residues. CDR3 amino acids: CASNADQNSYEQYF. CDR3 nucleotide sequence: TGTGCCAGCAATGCAGACCAGAATTCCTACGAGCAGTACTTC.

This chain links TRBV7-2 with TRBJ2-4; no definite D call. This CDR3 is 13 amino acids long. Germline V gives CDR1 SGHTA, CDR2 FQGNSA. With 4 bases removed from V and 5 bases from J, the gap between germline ends came to 9 bases. The chain's CDR3 is CASSSGRENIQYF. The DNA of the CDR3 is TGTGCCAGCAGCTCTGGCCGGGAAAACATTCAGTACTTC.

The chain couples TRBV19 to TRBJ1-4; D gene ambiguous. V lost 2 bases, J lost 0 bases, and 7 bases lay in between. Germline lookup yields CDR1 LNHDA and CDR2 SQIVND (reference sequence). The length of the CDR3 is 15 residues. The CDR3 nucleotides are TGTGCCAGTAGTATATTAGTTACAACTAATGAAAAACTGTTTTTT. This encodes CASSILVTTNEKLFF.

This clone was seen a single time. The chain joins TRBV6-6 to TRBJ2-7, with D perhaps matching TRBD1 or TRBD2 (6 bases each). The CDR3 sequence is 13 residues long. CDR1 is MNHNY, CDR2 SVGAGI, per germline (reference sequence). V was clipped by 5 bases and J by 3 bases, with 11 bases between them. The CDR3 is CASSIQGGYEQYV. DNA for the CDR3: TGTGCCAGCAGTATACAGGGAGGCTACGAGCAGTACGTC.

This clone was found once. The chain joins TRBV6-1 to TRBJ1-5; TRBD1 aligns across 9 bases. Unmatched junction bases numbered 6, after V lost 6 bases and J lost 3 bases. Germline-derived CDR1 and CDR2 are MNHNS and SASEGT. The CDR3 spans 15 residues. This CDR3 reads CASREQGAPNQPQHF. In DNA form, the CDR3 reads TGTGCCAGCAGAGAACAGGGGGCCCCCAATCAGCCCCAGCATTTT.

V is TRBV5-1 and J is TRBJ2-5; 7 bases agree with TRBD1. V was clipped by 7 bases and J by 2 bases; unmatched bases: 11. Germline V gene data show CDR1 as SGHRS and CDR2 as YFSETQ. The CDR3 is 15 amino acids. The CDR3 coding sequence is TGCGCCAGCGGGCAGCAACCGGGACAGCAAGAGACCCAGTACTTC. Residues: CASGQQPGQQETQYF.

This rearrangement joins TRBV27 to TRBJ1-5, with D tentatively TRBD1 (6 bases). The CDR3 length is 14 residues. Germline lookup yields CDR1 MNHEY and CDR2 SMNVEV (reference sequence). With 7 bases removed from V and 7 bases from J, the gap between germline ends came to 17 bases. The CDR3 here is CASKGAGVTQPQHF. The CDR3 DNA sequence: TGTGCCAGCAAGGGTGCAGGGGTAACCCAGCCCCAGCATTTT.

The chain carries TRBV30 and TRBJ1-2; 8 bases fit TRBD1. The V gene end was trimmed by 2 bases and the J gene end by 8 bases; junction bases not matched to a gene: 16. The germline CDR1 and CDR2 sequences are GTSNPN and SVGIG (reference sequence). The CDR3 has 16 amino acids. The CDR3 DNA follows: TGTGCCTGGAGTCCCTTAGGGCAGGGGGCGAGTCAAGGCTACACCTTC. Translation gives CAWSPLGQGASQGYTF.

V usage is TRBV5-6 and J usage is TRBJ2-2, with D possibly TRBD1 on 7 matching bases. This CDR3 has 17 amino acids. Trimming pared 4 bases from V and 3 bases from J, leaving 19 bases between. The germline V gene has CDR1 SGHDT and CDR2 YYEEEE. The CDR3 DNA reads TGTGCCAGCAGCGCCCAGACCGCGGGACAGCACACCGGGGAGCTGTTTTTT. Translation: CASSAQTAGQHTGELFF.

This chain links TRBV9 with TRBJ1-5; 7 bases are shared with TRBD1. V trimming: 2 bases; J trimming: 6 bases; junction bases outside the gene matches: 5. This CDR3 region has 14 residues. CDR1 is SGDLS, CDR2 YYNGEE, per germline. For the CDR3, the DNA is TGTGCCAGCAGCGTTGACAGGGTCGGTCAGCCCCAGCATTTT. The encoded protein is CASSVDRVGQPQHF.

The V and J genes are TRBV9 and TRBJ2-3; TRBD2 aligns across 9 bases. Germline V gene lookup returns CDR1 SGDLS and CDR2 YYNGEE. The CDR3 contains 16 residues. The junction had 10 bases not matched to a gene; V was cut back by 2 bases and J by 6 bases. CDR3 amino acids: CASSVTAGGPGDTQYF. The CDR3 coding sequence is TGTGCCAGCAGCGTGACGGCGGGGGGGCCTGGGGATACGCAGTATTTT. Full variable domain (missing parts from reference TRBV9 and TRBJ2-3): DSGVTQTPKHLITATGQRVTLRCSPRSGDLSVYWYQQSLDQGLQFLIQYYNGEERAKGNILERFSAQQFPDLHSELNLSSLELGDSALYFCASSVTAGGPGDTQYFGPGTRLTVL.

This rearrangement joins TRBV30 to TRBJ1-6; a weak D match, TRBD1 (5 bases). Trimming cost V 3 bases and J 7 bases, with 7 bases left between them. The germline CDR1 and CDR2 sequences are GTSNPN and SVGIG (reference sequence). The CDR3 is 12 amino acids. CDR3 region: CAWSQGNSPLHF. The CDR3 region has the DNA TGTGCCTGGAGCCAGGGAAATTCACCCCTCCACTTT.

The chain employs TRBV11-1 and TRBJ1-1; D unclear. In germline, CDR1 is SGHAT, CDR2 FQDESV (reference sequence). V lost 5 bases and J lost 1, with 8 bases in between. This CDR3 has 13 amino acids. CDR3: CASSTTENTEAFF. Here the CDR3 DNA reads TGTGCCAGCAGCACGACCGAGAACACTGAAGCTTTCTTT.

The genes are TRBV19 and TRBJ1-4; perhaps TRBD1 as D (5 bases). The CDR3 covers 14 residues. Germline CDR1 LNHDA, CDR2 SQIVND (reference sequence). Trimming took 7 bases from V and 1 from J, leaving 10 bases between them. CDR3 residues: CASTGMGTNEKLFF. The CDR3 nucleotides read TGTGCCAGTACAGGGATGGGAACTAATGAAAAACTGTTTTTT.

CDR3: CASRIYRVGNTEAFF. In DNA form, the CDR3 reads TGTGCCAGCAGAATATACAGGGTAGGGAACACTGAAGCTTTCTTT. The V gene is TRBV6-5, the J gene TRBJ1-1, with D possibly being TRBD1 (6 bases). Germline V gene lookup returns CDR1 MNHEY and CDR2 SVGAGI. Trimming removed 6 bases at V and 1 base at J, with 15 bases between. The CDR3 sequence is 15 residues long.

CDR3 in amino acids: CSVEGSGTGDEKLFF. The DNA of the CDR3 is TGCAGCGTTGAAGGATCCGGGACAGGGGATGAAAAACTGTTTTTT. The V call is TRBV29-1, the J call TRBJ1-4, with TRBD1 matching over 10 bases. The CDR3 contains 15 residues. The V and J ends lost 1 base and 6 bases, in that order; junction bases with no gene match: 5. Per germline, CDR1 SQVTM and CDR2 ANQGSEA.

The chain uses TRBV5-6 and TRBJ2-5; weak D call: TRBD1 (5 bases). V lost 0 bases, J lost 4 bases, and 22 bases lay in between. The V gene's germline CDR1 is SGHDT and CDR2 YYEEEE. This CDR3 is built from 18 residues. The CDR3 region is CASSLVSGAGWSGETQYF. For the CDR3, the DNA is TGTGCCAGCAGCTTGGTGTCTGGGGCAGGATGGTCGGGAGAGACCCAGTACTTC.

The chain carries TRBV11-2 and TRBJ2-7; tentative D call: TRBD2 (6 bases). Trimming cost V 4 bases and J 4 bases, with 17 bases left between them. This CDR3 comprises 15 residues. Looked up from germline, CDR1 is SGHAT and CDR2 is FQNNGV. The CDR3 here is CASSWSRAGNYEQYV. Written as DNA, the CDR3 is TGTGCCAGCAGCTGGAGCAGGGCGGGAAATTACGAGCAGTACGTC.

This clone was observed a few times. The J gene is TRBJ2-7, the V gene TRBV6-1; D ambiguous. Trimming cost V 6 bases and J 1 base, with 10 bases left between them. The CDR3 contains 13 residues. Germline V gene sequence: CDR1 MNHNS, CDR2 SASEGT. The CDR3 DNA sequence: TGTGCCAGCAGCCAAGCGACTTCCTACGAGCAGTACGTC. This gives the protein CASSQATSYEQYV.

The chain couples TRBV19 to TRBJ1-1; D gene uncertain. V lost 5 bases and J 4 bases, leaving 17 bases between the germline ends. Per the germline V gene, CDR1 is LNHDA and CDR2 is SQIVND (reference sequence). This CDR3 is built from 15 residues. The CDR3 DNA sequence: TGTGCCAGTAGTCAGATCATGACCCCGGGCACTGAAGCTTTCTTT. It translates to CASSQIMTPGTEAFF.